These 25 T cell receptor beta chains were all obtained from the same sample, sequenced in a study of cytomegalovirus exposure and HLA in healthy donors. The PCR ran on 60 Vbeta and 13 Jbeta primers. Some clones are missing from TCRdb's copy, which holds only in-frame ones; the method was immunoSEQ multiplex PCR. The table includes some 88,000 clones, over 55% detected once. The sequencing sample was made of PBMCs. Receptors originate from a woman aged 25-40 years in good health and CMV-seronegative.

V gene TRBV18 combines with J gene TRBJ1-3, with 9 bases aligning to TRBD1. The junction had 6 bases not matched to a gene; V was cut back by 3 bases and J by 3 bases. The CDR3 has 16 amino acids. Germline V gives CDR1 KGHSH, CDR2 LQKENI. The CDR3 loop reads CASSPGQGTVGNTIYF. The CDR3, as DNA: TGTGCCAGCTCACCCGGACAGGGGACAGTTGGAAACACCATATATTTT.

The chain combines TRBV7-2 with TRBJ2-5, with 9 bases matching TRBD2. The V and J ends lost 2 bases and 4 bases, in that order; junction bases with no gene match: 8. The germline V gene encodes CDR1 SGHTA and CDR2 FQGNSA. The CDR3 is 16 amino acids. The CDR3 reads CASSLSAGGVRETQYF. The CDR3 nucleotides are TGTGCCAGCAGCTTATCTGCGGGAGGGGTAAGAGAGACCCAGTACTTC.

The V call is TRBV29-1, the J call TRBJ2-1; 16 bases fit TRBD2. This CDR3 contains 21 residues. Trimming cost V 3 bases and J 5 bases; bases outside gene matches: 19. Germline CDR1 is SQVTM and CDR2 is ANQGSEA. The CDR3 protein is CSVEGLAGGSICFRSDNEQFF. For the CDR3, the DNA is TGCAGCGTTGAGGGACTAGCGGGAGGGTCAATCTGTTTTAGATCTGACAATGAGCAGTTCTTC.

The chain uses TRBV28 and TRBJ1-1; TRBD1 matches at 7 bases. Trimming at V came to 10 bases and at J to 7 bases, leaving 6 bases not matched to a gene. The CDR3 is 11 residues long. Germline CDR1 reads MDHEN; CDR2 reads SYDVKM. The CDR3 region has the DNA TGTGCCACCCAGGGACAGCGTGAAGCTTTCTTT. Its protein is CATQGQREAFF.

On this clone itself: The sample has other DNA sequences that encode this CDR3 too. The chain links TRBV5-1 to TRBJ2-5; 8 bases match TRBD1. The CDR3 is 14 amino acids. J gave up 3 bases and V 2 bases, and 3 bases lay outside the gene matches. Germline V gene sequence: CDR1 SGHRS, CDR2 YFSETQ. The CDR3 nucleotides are TGCGCCAGCAGCTTACCACAGGGGGAAGAGACCCAGTACTTC. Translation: CASSLPQGEETQYF.

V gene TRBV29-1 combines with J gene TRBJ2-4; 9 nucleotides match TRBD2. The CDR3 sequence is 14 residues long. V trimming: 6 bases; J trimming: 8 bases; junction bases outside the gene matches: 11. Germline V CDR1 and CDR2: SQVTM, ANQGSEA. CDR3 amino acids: CSVLDSTSGHIQYF. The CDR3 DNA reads TGCAGCGTCCTCGACTCGACTAGCGGACACATTCAGTACTTC. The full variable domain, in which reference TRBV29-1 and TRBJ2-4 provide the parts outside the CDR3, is SAVISQKPSRDICQRGTSLTIQCQVDSQVTMMFWYRQQPGQSLTLIATANQGSEATYESGFVIDKFPISRPNLTFSTLTVSNMSPEDSSIYLCSVLDSTSGHIQYFGAGTRLSVL.

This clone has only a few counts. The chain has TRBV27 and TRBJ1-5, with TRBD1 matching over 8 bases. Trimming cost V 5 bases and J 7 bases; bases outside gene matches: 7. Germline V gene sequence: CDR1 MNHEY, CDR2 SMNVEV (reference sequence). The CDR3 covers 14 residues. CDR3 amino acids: CASSTGQGLQPQHF. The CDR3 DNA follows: TGTGCCAGCAGTACCGGACAGGGTTTGCAGCCCCAGCATTTT.

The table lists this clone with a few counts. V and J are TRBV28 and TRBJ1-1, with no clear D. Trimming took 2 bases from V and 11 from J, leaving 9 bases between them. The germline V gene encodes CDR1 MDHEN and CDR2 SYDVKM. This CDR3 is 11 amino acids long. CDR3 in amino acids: CASSLIEVAFF. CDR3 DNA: TGTGCCAGCAGTTTAATAGAGGTTGCTTTCTTT.

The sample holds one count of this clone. The CDR3 sequence: CAGRDREAGELFF. DNA of the CDR3: TGCGCCGGCCGGGACAGGGAGGCCGGGGAGCTGTTTTTT. The rearrangement uses TRBV5-1 and TRBJ2-2; the match to TRBD1 covers 9 bases. Trimming cost V 10 bases and J 6 bases; bases outside gene matches: 7. This CDR3 is built from 13 residues. Looked up from germline, CDR1 is SGHRS and CDR2 is YFSETQ.

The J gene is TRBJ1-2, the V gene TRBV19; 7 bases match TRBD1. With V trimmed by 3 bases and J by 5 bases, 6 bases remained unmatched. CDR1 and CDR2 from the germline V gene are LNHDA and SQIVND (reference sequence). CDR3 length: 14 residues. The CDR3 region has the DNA TGTGCCAGTAGTATCGACAGGGATTGGTATGGCTACACCTTC. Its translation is CASSIDRDWYGYTF.

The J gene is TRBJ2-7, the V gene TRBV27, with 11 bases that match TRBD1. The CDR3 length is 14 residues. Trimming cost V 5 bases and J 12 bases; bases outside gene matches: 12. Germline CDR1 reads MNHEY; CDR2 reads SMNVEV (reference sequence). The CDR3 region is CASSRRTGGAVSYF. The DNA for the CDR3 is TGTGCCAGCAGTCGTCGGACAGGGGGCGCAGTGTCGTACTTC.

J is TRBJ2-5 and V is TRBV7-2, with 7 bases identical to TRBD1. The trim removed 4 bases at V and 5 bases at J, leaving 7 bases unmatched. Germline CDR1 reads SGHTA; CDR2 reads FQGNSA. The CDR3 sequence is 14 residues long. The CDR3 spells CASSYRGLAETQYF. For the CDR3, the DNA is TGTGCCAGCAGCTACAGGGGCCTTGCTGAGACCCAGTACTTC.

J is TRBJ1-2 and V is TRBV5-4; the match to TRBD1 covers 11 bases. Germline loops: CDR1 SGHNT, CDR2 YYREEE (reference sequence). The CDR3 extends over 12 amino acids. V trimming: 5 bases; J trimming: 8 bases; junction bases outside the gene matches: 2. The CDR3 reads CASSGQGAGYTF. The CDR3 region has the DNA TGTGCCAGCAGTGGACAGGGGGCAGGCTACACCTTC.

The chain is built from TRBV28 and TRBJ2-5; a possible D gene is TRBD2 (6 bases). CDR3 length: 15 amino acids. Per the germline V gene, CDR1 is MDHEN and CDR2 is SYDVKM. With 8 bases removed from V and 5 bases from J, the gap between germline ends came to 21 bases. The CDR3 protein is CASQLPLGGTETQYF. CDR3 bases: TGTGCCAGCCAGCTACCCTTGGGCGGGACCGAGACCCAGTACTTC.

This CDR3 is CSGEAGVTYNEQFF. As DNA, the CDR3 is TGCAGCGGAGAGGCGGGAGTAACGTACAATGAGCAGTTCTTC. V is TRBV29-1 and J is TRBJ2-1, with 7 bases identical to TRBD2. Trimming at V came to 7 bases and at J to 4 bases, leaving 10 bases not matched to a gene. The CDR3 spans 14 residues. Germline V lookup: CDR1 SQVTM, CDR2 ANQGSEA.

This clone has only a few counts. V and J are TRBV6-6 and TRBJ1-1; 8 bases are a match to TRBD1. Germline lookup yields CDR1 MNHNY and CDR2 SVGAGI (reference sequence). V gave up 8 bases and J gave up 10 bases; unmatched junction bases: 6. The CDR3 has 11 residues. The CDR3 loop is CASRTGGIAFF. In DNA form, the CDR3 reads TGTGCCAGCCGAACAGGGGGAATAGCTTTCTTT.

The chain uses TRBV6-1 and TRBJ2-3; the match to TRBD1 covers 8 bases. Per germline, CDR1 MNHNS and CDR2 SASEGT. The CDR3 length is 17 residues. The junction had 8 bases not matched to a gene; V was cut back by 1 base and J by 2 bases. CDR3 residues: CASSEVGGQGITDTQYF. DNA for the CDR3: TGTGCCAGCAGTGAAGTTGGAGGACAGGGTATCACAGATACGCAGTATTTT.

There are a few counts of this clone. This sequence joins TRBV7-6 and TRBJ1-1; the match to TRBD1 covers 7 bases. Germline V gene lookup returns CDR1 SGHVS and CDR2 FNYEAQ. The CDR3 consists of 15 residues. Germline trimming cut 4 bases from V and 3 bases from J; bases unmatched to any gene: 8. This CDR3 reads CASSYPGTVYTEAFF. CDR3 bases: TGTGCCAGCAGCTATCCCGGGACAGTGTACACTGAAGCTTTCTTT.

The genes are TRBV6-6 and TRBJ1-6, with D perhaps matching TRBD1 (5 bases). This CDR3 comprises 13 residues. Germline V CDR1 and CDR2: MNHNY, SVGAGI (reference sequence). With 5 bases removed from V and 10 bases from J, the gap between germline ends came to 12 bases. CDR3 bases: TGTGCCAGCAGTACCGGGCAGGGATCACCCCTCCACTTT. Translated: CASSTGQGSPLHF.

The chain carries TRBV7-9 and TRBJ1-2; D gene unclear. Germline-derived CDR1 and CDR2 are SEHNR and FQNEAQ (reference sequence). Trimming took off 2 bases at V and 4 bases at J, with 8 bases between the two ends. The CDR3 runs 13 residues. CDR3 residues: CASSLNSFYGYTF. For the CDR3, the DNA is TGTGCCAGCAGCTTAAATTCCTTCTATGGCTACACCTTC.

The CDR3 reads CSVGRGLEGYTF. CDR3 nucleotide sequence: TGCAGCGTTGGCAGGGGGCTTGAAGGCTACACCTTC. The gene calls are TRBV29-1 and TRBJ1-2, with 8 bases that match TRBD1. Germline V CDR1 and CDR2: SQVTM, ANQGSEA. This CDR3 is 12 amino acids long. V trimming: 4 bases; J trimming: 8 bases; junction bases outside the gene matches: 6.

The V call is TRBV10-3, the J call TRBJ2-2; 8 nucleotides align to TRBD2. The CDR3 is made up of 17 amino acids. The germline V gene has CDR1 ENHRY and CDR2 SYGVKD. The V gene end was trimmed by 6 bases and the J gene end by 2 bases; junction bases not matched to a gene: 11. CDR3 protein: CAISARSGVLNTGELFF. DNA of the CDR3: TGTGCCATCAGCGCCCGTAGCGGGGTCTTAAACACCGGGGAGCTGTTTTTT.

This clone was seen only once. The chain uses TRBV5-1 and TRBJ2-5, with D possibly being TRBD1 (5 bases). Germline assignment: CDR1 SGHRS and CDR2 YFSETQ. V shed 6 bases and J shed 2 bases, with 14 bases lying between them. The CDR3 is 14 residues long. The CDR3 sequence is CASIQGGAQETQYF. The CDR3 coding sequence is TGCGCCAGCATTCAGGGTGGCGCACAAGAGACCCAGTACTTC.

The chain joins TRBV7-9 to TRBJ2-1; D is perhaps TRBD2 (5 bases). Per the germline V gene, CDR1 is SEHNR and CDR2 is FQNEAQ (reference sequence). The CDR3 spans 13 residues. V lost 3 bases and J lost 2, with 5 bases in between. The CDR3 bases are TGTGCCAGCAGCTTGACTACCTACAATGAGCAGTTCTTC. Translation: CASSLTTYNEQFF.

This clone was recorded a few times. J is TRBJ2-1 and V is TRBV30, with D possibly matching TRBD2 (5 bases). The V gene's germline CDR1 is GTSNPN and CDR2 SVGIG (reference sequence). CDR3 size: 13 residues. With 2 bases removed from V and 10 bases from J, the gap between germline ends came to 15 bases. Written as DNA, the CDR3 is TGTGCCTGGAGTTTAAGCGGTTCCGGGGAGCAGTTCTTC. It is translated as CAWSLSGSGEQFF.